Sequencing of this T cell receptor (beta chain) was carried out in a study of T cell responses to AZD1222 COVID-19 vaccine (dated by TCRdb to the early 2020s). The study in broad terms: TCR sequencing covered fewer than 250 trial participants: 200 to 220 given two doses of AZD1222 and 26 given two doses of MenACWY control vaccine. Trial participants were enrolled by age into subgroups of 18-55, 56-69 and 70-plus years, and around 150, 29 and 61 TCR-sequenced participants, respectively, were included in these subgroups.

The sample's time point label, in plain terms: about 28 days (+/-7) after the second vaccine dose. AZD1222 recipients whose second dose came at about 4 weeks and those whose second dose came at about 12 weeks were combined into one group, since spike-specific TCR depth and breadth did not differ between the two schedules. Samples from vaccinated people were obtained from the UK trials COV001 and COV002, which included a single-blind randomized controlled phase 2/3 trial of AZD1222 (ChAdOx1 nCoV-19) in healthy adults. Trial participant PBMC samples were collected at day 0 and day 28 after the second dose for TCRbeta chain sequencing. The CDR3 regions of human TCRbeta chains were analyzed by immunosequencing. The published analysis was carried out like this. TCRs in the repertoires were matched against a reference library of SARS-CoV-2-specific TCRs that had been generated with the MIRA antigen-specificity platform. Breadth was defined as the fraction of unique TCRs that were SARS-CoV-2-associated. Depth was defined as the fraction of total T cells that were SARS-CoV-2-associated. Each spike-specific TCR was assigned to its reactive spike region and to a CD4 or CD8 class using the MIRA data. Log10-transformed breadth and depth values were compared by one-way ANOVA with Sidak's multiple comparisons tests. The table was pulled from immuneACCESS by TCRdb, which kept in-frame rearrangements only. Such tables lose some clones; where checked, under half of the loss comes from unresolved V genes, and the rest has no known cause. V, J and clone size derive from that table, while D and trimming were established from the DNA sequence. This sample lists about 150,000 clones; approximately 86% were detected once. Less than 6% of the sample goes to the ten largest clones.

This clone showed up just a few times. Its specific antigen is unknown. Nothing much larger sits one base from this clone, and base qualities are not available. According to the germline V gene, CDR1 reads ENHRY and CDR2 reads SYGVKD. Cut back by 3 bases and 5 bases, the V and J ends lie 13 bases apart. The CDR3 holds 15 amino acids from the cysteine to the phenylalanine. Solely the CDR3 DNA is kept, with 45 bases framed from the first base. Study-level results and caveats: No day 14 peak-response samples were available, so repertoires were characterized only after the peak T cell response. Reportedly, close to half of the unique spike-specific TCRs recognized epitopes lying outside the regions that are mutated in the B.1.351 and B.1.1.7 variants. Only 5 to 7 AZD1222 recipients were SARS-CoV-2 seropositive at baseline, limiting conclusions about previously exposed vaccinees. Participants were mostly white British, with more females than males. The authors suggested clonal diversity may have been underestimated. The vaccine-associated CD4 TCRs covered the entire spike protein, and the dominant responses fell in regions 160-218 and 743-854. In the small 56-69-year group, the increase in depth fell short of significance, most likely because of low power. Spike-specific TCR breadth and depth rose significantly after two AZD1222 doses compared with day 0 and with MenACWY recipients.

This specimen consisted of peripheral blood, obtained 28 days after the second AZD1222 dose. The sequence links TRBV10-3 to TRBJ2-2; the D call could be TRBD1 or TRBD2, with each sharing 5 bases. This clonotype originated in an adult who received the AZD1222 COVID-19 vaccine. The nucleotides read TGTGCCATCAGTGATTCCGGGACCCAAACCGGGGAGCTGTTTTTT. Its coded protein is CAISDSGTQTGELFF.